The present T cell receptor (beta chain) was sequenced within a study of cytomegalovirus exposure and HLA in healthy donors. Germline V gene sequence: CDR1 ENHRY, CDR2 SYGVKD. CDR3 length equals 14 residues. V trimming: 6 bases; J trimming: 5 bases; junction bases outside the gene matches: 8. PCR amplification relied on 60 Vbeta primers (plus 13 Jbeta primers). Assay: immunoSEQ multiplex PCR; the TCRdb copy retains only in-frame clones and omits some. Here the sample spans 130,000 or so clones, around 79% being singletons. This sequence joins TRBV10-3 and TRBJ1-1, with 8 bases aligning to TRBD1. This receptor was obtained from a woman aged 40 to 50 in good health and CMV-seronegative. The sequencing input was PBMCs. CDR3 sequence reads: CAIREGQESTEAFF. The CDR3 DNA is TGTGCCATCAGGGAGGGACAGGAATCTACTGAAGCTTTCTTT.